The 32 T cell receptor beta chains reported below all come from one sample, sequenced in a study of a mutant IDH1 vaccine in newly diagnosed glioma (dated by TCRdb to about 2021). Their recognized antigens are unknown. The intended sense of this specimen's time point label: week 11, during vaccination. Every vaccine dose consisted of 300 ug of a 20-mer mutant IDH1 peptide in Montanide, administered subcutaneously together with topical imiquimod. Library preparation used the immunoSEQ multiplex PCR assay. The source is immuneACCESS, and TCRdb retained only in-frame sequences with V and J called. Part of the clones is not carried over; for the studies checked, unresolved V genes explain less than half of this, and the remainder is unexplained. The sample table contains under 65,000 clones; only one count was recorded for 80% of them. 5% to 6.5% of the sample is in the top ten clones. Here the sequenced sample was PBMCs, taken from a glioma patient whose treatment included an IDH1 peptide vaccine. These receptors all come from a man in his forties or fifties with glioma.

The chain is built from TRBV19 and TRBJ1-5; D gene unclear. Germline assignment: CDR1 LNHDA and CDR2 SQIVND (reference sequence). Trimming removed 0 bases at V and 0 bases at J, with 15 bases between. The CDR3 runs to 18 residues. CDR3 protein: CASSIDPLEAHSNQPQHF. CDR3 coding DNA: TGTGCCAGTAGTATAGACCCTCTGGAGGCCCATAGCAATCAGCCCCAGCATTTT.

This chain uses TRBV2 with TRBJ2-7, with TRBD1 matching over 8 bases. The CDR3 length is 13 residues. CDR1 and CDR2 (germline): SNHLY, FYNNEI. V was clipped by 6 bases and J by 4 bases; unmatched bases: 5. DNA of the CDR3: TGTGCCAGCAGCGCAGGGGGCCGGTACGAGCAGTACTTC. It translates to CASSAGGRYEQYF.

V usage is TRBV7-8 and J usage is TRBJ1-1; D unresolved. V shed 5 bases and J shed 4 bases, with 17 bases lying between them. The CDR3 has 15 residues. In germline, CDR1 is SGHVS, CDR2 FQNEAQ. The CDR3 DNA reads as TGTGCCAGCAGCCCGGGTGGAGGAGGGATCACTGAAGCTTTCTTT. The encoded protein is CASSPGGGGITEAFF.

This chain links TRBV6-4 with TRBJ1-2, with TRBD1 identical over 9 bases. V gave up 3 bases and J gave up 5 bases; unmatched junction bases: 7. The V gene's germline CDR1 is MRHNA and CDR2 SNTAGT. This CDR3 comprises 15 residues. The CDR3 coding sequence is TGTGCCAGCAGTGAGACAGGGGGTCTCGGGTATGGCTACACCTTC. Protein: CASSETGGLGYGYTF.

V and J are TRBV6-6 and TRBJ2-7; 8 positions agree with TRBD2. Trimming took 11 bases from V and 3 from J; bases not matched to a gene: 9. The germline gives CDR1 MNHNY, CDR2 SVGAGI (reference sequence). The CDR3 is made up of 13 amino acids. CDR3 amino acids: CAARLAGGYEQYF. In nucleotides, the CDR3 is TGTGCCGCCCGGCTAGCGGGTGGCTACGAGCAGTACTTC.

The gene calls are TRBV7-8 and TRBJ2-3; 11 nucleotides align to TRBD2. CDR1 and CDR2 (germline): SGHVS, FQNEAQ. The length of the CDR3 is 16 residues. J lost 4 bases, V lost 3 bases, and 6 bases had no gene match. In DNA, the CDR3 is TGTGCCAGCAGCTTGGAGACTAGCGGGACCCCAGATACGCAGTATTTT. Its protein product is CASSLETSGTPDTQYF.

The chain combines TRBV13 with TRBJ1-2; D call uncertain. The CDR3 loop spans 12 amino acids. The V gene's germline CDR1 is PRHDT and CDR2 FYEKMQ (reference sequence). V lost 1 base and J 8 bases, leaving 8 bases between the germline ends. CDR3 in DNA: TGTGCCAGCAGCTTAGAGGGTGGGGGCTACACCTTC. Translating gives CASSLEGGGYTF.

The V gene is TRBV5-4, the J gene TRBJ1-1; D gene uncertain. The V end lost 4 bases, the J end lost 2 bases, and 6 bases lay between the germline ends. The CDR3 contains 12 residues. Germline CDR1 reads SGHNT; CDR2 reads YYREEE (reference sequence). The CDR3 protein is CASSPRNTEAFF. DNA of the CDR3: TGTGCCAGCAGCCCGAGAAACACTGAAGCTTTCTTT.

This chain joins TRBV7-3 and TRBJ2-2; D is perhaps TRBD2 (5 bases). Per the germline V gene, CDR1 is SGHTA and CDR2 is FQGTGA. V gave up 2 bases and J gave up 2 bases, with 9 bases separating them. The CDR3 length is 15 residues. In DNA form, the CDR3 reads TGTGCCAGCAGCTTAGAGAGGGTTAACACCGGGGAGCTGTTTTTT. It specifies CASSLERVNTGELFF. Full variable domain (missing parts from reference TRBV7-3 and TRBJ2-2): GAGVSQTPSNKVTEKGKYVELRCDPISGHTALYWYRQSLGQGPEFLIYFQGTGAADDSGLPNDRFFAVRPEGSVSTLKIQRTERGDSAVYLCASSLERVNTGELFFGEGSRLTVL.

The J gene is TRBJ1-4, the V gene TRBV10-3, with TRBD1 identical over 7 bases. Germline CDR1 reads ENHRY; CDR2 reads SYGVKD. The V segment lost 2 bases and the J segment 8 bases; nucleotides outside the gene matches: 5. The CDR3 is made up of 14 amino acids. The CDR3 here is CAISETGAGEKLFF. The DNA of the CDR3 is TGTGCCATCAGTGAGACAGGGGCTGGGGAAAAACTGTTTTTT.

V gene TRBV28 combines with J gene TRBJ2-7, with TRBD1 identical over 8 bases. V was clipped by 3 bases and J by 6 bases; unmatched bases: 13. Germline CDR1 reads MDHEN; CDR2 reads SYDVKM. The CDR3 extends over 16 amino acids. In DNA, the CDR3 is TGTGCCAGCAGTTTCAGGACAGGGACTCGGCGTGGCGAGCAGTACTTC. It is translated as CASSFRTGTRRGEQYF.

The chain has TRBV5-4 and TRBJ2-6; D perhaps matches TRBD2 (5 bases). Trimming took off 4 bases at V and 4 bases at J, with 9 bases between the two ends. CDR1 SGHNT and CDR2 YYREEE come from the germline V gene (reference sequence). The CDR3 extends over 14 amino acids. The CDR3 sequence is CASSPGGGANVLTF. In nucleotides, the CDR3 is TGTGCCAGCAGCCCTGGAGGAGGGGCCAACGTCCTGACTTTC. The complete variable domain, with remaining parts taken from reference TRBV5-4 and TRBJ2-6, reads ETGVTQSPTHLIKTRGQQVTLRCSSQSGHNTVSWYQQALGQGPQFIFQYYREEENGRGNFPPRFSGLQFPNYSSELNVNALELDDSALYLCASSPGGGANVLTFGAGSRLTVL.

The J gene is TRBJ2-1, the V gene TRBV6-6, with 8 bases fitting TRBD1. This CDR3 contains 16 residues. Germline CDR1 reads MNHNY; CDR2 reads SVGAGI (reference sequence). J gave up 7 bases and V 1 base, and 9 bases lay outside the gene matches. The CDR3 nucleotides are TGTGCCAGCAGTTACTTCGGGCAGGGGGCTGCTAATGAGCAGTTCTTC. This gives the protein CASSYFGQGAANEQFF.

The rearrangement links TRBV28 to TRBJ2-1; the D gene could be TRBD1 or TRBD2 (5 bases each). The CDR3 loop spans 15 amino acids. With 6 bases removed from V and 8 bases from J, the gap between germline ends came to 20 bases. Per the germline V gene, CDR1 is MDHEN and CDR2 is SYDVKM. CDR3 loop: CASSRRAPEGYEQFF. CDR3 coding DNA: TGTGCCAGCAGCCGCCGGGCCCCCGAGGGGTATGAGCAGTTCTTC.

The J gene is TRBJ2-5, the V gene TRBV4-1, with 7 nucleotides matching TRBD1. The germline V gene has CDR1 MGHRA and CDR2 YSYEKL. The CDR3 is 14 residues long. Trimming took 4 bases from V and 5 from J; bases not matched to a gene: 7. Here the CDR3 DNA reads TGCGCCAGCAGCCCGCCCCAGGGGGACGAGACCCAGTACTTC. It yields the protein CASSPPQGDETQYF.

This sequence joins TRBV2 and TRBJ2-7, with D uncertain. Germline CDR1 reads SNHLY; CDR2 reads FYNNEI. The CDR3 totals 13 residues. Between the trimmed V and J ends, which lost 7 bases and 3 bases, there was a span of 13 bases. The CDR3 here is CASTTPGFYEQYF. For the CDR3, the DNA is TGTGCCAGCACAACCCCAGGCTTCTACGAGCAGTACTTC. Looking up the rest from reference TRBV2 and TRBJ2-7 gives the full variable domain: EPEVTQTPSHQVTQMGQEVILRCVPISNHLYFYWYRQILGQKVEFLVSFYNNEISEKSEIFDDQFSVERPDGSNFTLKIRSTKLEDSAMYFCASTTPGFYEQYFGPGTRLTVT.

V usage is TRBV27 and J usage is TRBJ2-7; D is perhaps TRBD2 (7 bases). Trimming pared 3 bases from V and 3 bases from J, leaving 15 bases between. Germline V CDR1 and CDR2: MNHEY, SMNVEV (reference sequence). This CDR3 is 15 amino acids long. CDR3 DNA: TGTGCCAGCAGTTTGGGGAGGGGGACTTACTACGAGCAGTACTTC. Translated: CASSLGRGTYYEQYF.

The chain couples TRBV14 to TRBJ2-2, with 9 bases fitting TRBD1. V lost 4 bases, J lost 5 bases, and 11 bases stayed unmatched. Germline CDR1 SGHDN, CDR2 FVKESK. The CDR3 spans 17 residues. The CDR3 reads CASSLLLGQGRTGELFF. The CDR3 DNA reads TGTGCCAGCAGCCTCCTCTTGGGACAGGGACGAACCGGGGAGCTGTTTTTT. The whole variable domain, remainder taken from reference TRBV14 and TRBJ2-2, is EAGVTQFPSHSVIEKGQTVTLRCDPISGHDNLYWYRRVMGKEIKFLLHFVKESKQDESGMPNNRFLAERTGGTYSTLKVQPAELEDSGVYFCASSLLLGQGRTGELFFGEGSRLTVL.

The rearrangement uses TRBV20-1 and TRBJ2-1; perhaps TRBD1 as D (5 bases). Trimming removed 5 bases at V and 7 bases at J, with 9 bases between. This CDR3 is 11 amino acids long. CDR1 is DFQATT and CDR2 is SNEGSKA in the germline V gene (reference sequence). The CDR3 DNA is TGCAGTGCTGACGCAGGGAATGAGCAGTTCTTC. It encodes CSADAGNEQFF.

In this sample, this clone turned up a few times. V and J are TRBV15 and TRBJ1-1; D gene unclear. CDR1 LNHNV and CDR2 YYDKDF come from the germline V gene (reference sequence). V shed 5 bases and J shed 0 bases, with 7 bases lying between them. The CDR3 covers 13 residues. The CDR3 spells CATSVGLNTEAFF. DNA of the CDR3: TGTGCCACCAGCGTAGGATTGAACACTGAAGCTTTCTTT.

This chain connects TRBV9 to TRBJ1-1; perhaps TRBD1 as D (6 bases). Germline V gene lookup returns CDR1 SGDLS and CDR2 YYNGEE. Trimming removed 3 bases at V and 10 bases at J, with 16 bases between. The CDR3 contains 13 residues. The DNA of the CDR3 is TGTGCCAGCAGCGGAGGGGGAGGCATGGGAGCTTTCTTT. Protein: CASSGGGGMGAFF.

The V gene is TRBV29-1, the J gene TRBJ2-3; TRBD2 is a possible D gene (6 bases). V lost 4 bases to trimming and J lost 6 bases, with 17 bases between them. The CDR3 is made up of 14 amino acids. Germline V gene sequence: CDR1 SQVTM, CDR2 ANQGSEA. The CDR3 coding sequence is TGCAGCGTTGGAGTGGGGACTGCAATGGATACGCAGTATTTT. This encodes CSVGVGTAMDTQYF.

This chain links TRBV19 with TRBJ2-7; 11 nucleotides align to TRBD1. The germline gives CDR1 LNHDA, CDR2 SQIVND (reference sequence). V lost 4 bases to trimming and J lost 3 bases; unmatched junction nucleotides: 8. This CDR3 comprises 16 residues. CDR3 loop: CASSKGDRGYNYEQYF. CDR3 DNA: TGTGCCAGTAGTAAAGGGGACAGGGGGTACAACTACGAGCAGTACTTC.

The CDR3 loop reads CSVETGDTQYF. CDR3 DNA: TGCAGCGTTGAAACGGGAGATACGCAGTATTTT. The rearrangement links TRBV29-1 to TRBJ2-3; D is undetermined. V was shortened by 2 bases and J by 5 bases, with 5 bases between the two germline ends. CDR3 length: 11 residues. The germline V gene has CDR1 SQVTM and CDR2 ANQGSEA.

The chain is built from TRBV10-3 and TRBJ1-5; 8 bases are a match to TRBD1. With 8 bases clipped from V and 6 bases from J, the junction kept 12 bases outside the gene matches. Germline CDR1 is ENHRY and CDR2 is SYGVKD. The CDR3 is made up of 15 amino acids. In nucleotides, the CDR3 is TGTGCCATCTCCCCGGGGCAGGGGGCTGGTCAGCCCCAGCATTTT. This codes for CAISPGQGAGQPQHF.

This chain uses TRBV7-9 with TRBJ2-5, with D tentatively TRBD2 (6 bases). Trimming pared 3 bases from V and 5 bases from J, leaving 13 bases between. Germline CDR1 reads SEHNR; CDR2 reads FQNEAQ (reference sequence). The CDR3 has 14 amino acids. This chain's CDR3 is CASSFLGGVETQYF. The CDR3 DNA reads as TGTGCCAGCAGCTTTCTGGGGGGAGTTGAGACCCAGTACTTC.

CDR3 sequence reads: CASSQDGGNGELFF. The CDR3 region has the DNA TGCGCCAGCAGCCAAGATGGAGGGAACGGGGAGCTGTTTTTT. This chain joins TRBV4-3 and TRBJ2-2; a possible D gene is TRBD2 (6 bases). Germline CDR1 is LGHNA and CDR2 is YSLEER. Trimming removed 0 bases from V and 7 bases from J, with 9 bases in between. The CDR3 is made up of 14 amino acids.

The chain carries TRBV5-1 and TRBJ2-1; D perhaps matches TRBD2 (5 bases). Trimming removed 3 bases from V and 5 bases from J, with 6 bases in between. The CDR3 spans 12 residues. CDR1 is SGHRS, CDR2 YFSETQ, per germline. The CDR3 bases are TGCGCCAGCAGCTCCGGGAACAATGAGCAGTTCTTC. Translating it yields CASSSGNNEQFF.

This clone appeared a single time. The chain employs TRBV28 and TRBJ1-2, with 7 bases lining up with TRBD1. Germline V gene sequence: CDR1 MDHEN, CDR2 SYDVKM. Trimming at V came to 7 bases and at J to 7 bases, leaving 12 bases not matched to a gene. The CDR3 consists of 14 residues. The CDR3 nucleotides are TGTGCCAGCACTAGGGACAGCCTCGAGGGTGGCTACACCTTC. This gives the protein CASTRDSLEGGYTF.

This rearrangement joins TRBV5-1 to TRBJ1-2; D is perhaps TRBD1 (6 bases). CDR3 length: 13 amino acids. The V and J ends lost 0 bases and 8 bases respectively, with 11 bases between them. CDR1 and CDR2 (germline): SGHRS, YFSETQ. CDR3 amino acids: CASSLEGEGGYTF. In nucleotides, the CDR3 is TGCGCCAGCAGCTTGGAGGGGGAAGGAGGCTACACCTTC.

The CDR3 DNA is TGTGCCATCAGATCCACCGGGGAGCTGTTTTTT. It codes for CAIRSTGELFF. The rearrangement uses TRBV10-3 and TRBJ2-2; no firm D call. V was cut by 6 bases and J by 4 bases, with 3 bases left in between. Germline values: CDR1 ENHRY, CDR2 SYGVKD. This CDR3 is 11 amino acids long.

The V and J genes are TRBV4-2 and TRBJ2-1; 9 bases are a match to TRBD2. This CDR3 contains 16 residues. Trimming removed 1 base from V and 2 bases from J; junction bases left unmatched: 3. Looked up from germline, CDR1 is LGHNA and CDR2 is YNFKEQ. The CDR3 DNA sequence: TGTGCCAGCAGCCAAGGTGGCGGGGGGGCCTACAATGAGCAGTTCTTC. Protein product: CASSQGGGGAYNEQFF.